A selection of T cell receptor beta chains follows, all from one sample in a study of blood T cell repertoires in COVID-19. Only in-frame clones appear in the TCRdb table, and some are missing; sequencing was by immunoSEQ multiplex PCR. The sample consists of 130,000 to 150,000 clones, around 84% of them appearing once. Sequencing was done on a sample of peripheral blood. Every receptor here comes from a woman aged 45-65 years with acute or convalescent COVID-19. Each CDR3 is given with its conserved first and last residue. D genes are given only for firm matches. Size values are once, few and many counts, or a class for expanded clones, and some rows have none.

v_call	d_call	j_call	clone_size	cdr3_aa	cdr3_nt
TRBV4-3	NA	TRBJ2-7	NA	CASSQGGGRGTYEQYF	TGCGCCAGCAGCCAAGGGGGGGGCAGGGGCACCTACGAGCAGTACTTC
TRBV7-2	TRBD1	TRBJ2-7	once	CASSLELGTGSSYEQYF	TGTGCCAGCAGCTTAGAATTAGGGACAGGATCGTCCTACGAGCAGTACTTC
TRBV2	NA	TRBJ2-7	NA	CASSIGVSSYEQYF	TGTGCCAGCTCGATCGGGGTAAGCTCCTACGAGCAGTACTTC
TRBV13	TRBD1	TRBJ1-6	NA	CASSHRTGAPVSPLHF	TGTGCCAGCAGCCATCGGACAGGGGCGCCGGTTTCACCCCTCCACTTT
TRBV30	NA	TRBJ1-5	NA	CAWSVASGDQPQHF	TGTGCCTGGAGTGTGGCCAGCGGCGATCAGCCCCAGCATTTT
TRBV19	TRBD1	TRBJ2-7	NA	CASSRSDRGTYEQYF	TGTGCCAGTAGTAGATCAGACAGGGGGACCTACGAGCAGTACTTC
TRBV10-3	TRBD1	TRBJ1-6	many	CAISDGVGGSSPLHF	TGTGCCATCAGTGATGGGGTAGGGGGCTCTTCACCCCTCCACTTT
TRBV5-1	NA	TRBJ1-2	NA	CASRTTGTFSSGYTF	TGCGCCAGCCGTACGACAGGTACATTTTCGAGCGGCTACACCTTC
TRBV5-5	NA	TRBJ2-1	NA	CASSWGQTYNEQFF	TGTGCCAGCAGCTGGGGGCAAACCTACAATGAGCAGTTCTTC
TRBV30	NA	TRBJ1-4	NA	CAWSVQLNEKLFF	TGTGCCTGGAGTGTACAGTTGAATGAAAAACTGTTTTTT
TRBV7-6	NA	TRBJ1-6	NA	CASSLGGDSPLHF	TGTGCCAGCAGCTTAGGGGGGGATTCACCCCTCCACTTT